One and the same sample provided the 5 T cell receptor beta chains below, sequenced in a study of T-cell reconstitution after alpha-beta-depleted transplantation in children. Library preparation (for TCRbeta) was performed with unique molecular identifiers. Each CDR3 protein gets one entry after TCRdb re-called the PCR reads with MiXCR. This table holds over 200,000 distinct CDR3 sequences, approximately 9% found once. Material: PBMCs from the stem cell graft donor, obtained from the stem cell graft. The receptors originated from a human donor who donated a stem cell graft to a child with acute lymphoblastic leukemia.

This clonotype has a count of ten or more. The chain uses TRBV11-2 and TRBJ2-3, with 10 bases matching TRBD2. The V and J ends lost 0 bases and 5 bases, in that order; junction bases with no gene match: 5. Germline V lookup: CDR1 SGHAT, CDR2 FQNNGV. This CDR3 region has 16 residues. This chain's CDR3 is CASSLDYASGRDTQYF. The CDR3 DNA is TGTGCCAGCAGCTTAGATTACGCTAGCGGGAGAGATACGCAGTATTTT.

The chain links TRBV19 to TRBJ2-7; no clear D. Germline CDR1 and CDR2: LNHDA and SQIVND (reference sequence). The germline V and J ends were trimmed by 7 bases and 2 bases, with 15 bases remaining between them. The CDR3 covers 14 residues. The chain's CDR3 is CASNAGIPTYEQYF. The CDR3 DNA reads as TGTGCCAGTAATGCCGGAATACCCACCTACGAGCAGTACTTC.

At least ten counts were recorded for this clonotype. This chain links TRBV5-1 with TRBJ2-2; 11 positions agree with TRBD2. The CDR3 runs to 15 residues. CDR1 SGHRS and CDR2 YFSETQ come from the germline V gene. With V trimmed by 3 bases and J by 6 bases, 4 bases remained unmatched. This CDR3 reads CASSSLAGGPGELFF. The DNA of the CDR3 is TGCGCCAGCAGCTCCCTAGCGGGGGGACCCGGGGAGCTGTTTTTT.

This clonotype turned up a few times. The chain joins TRBV20-1 to TRBJ1-4; D remains unclear. The CDR3 has 11 residues. V shed 1 base and J shed 6 bases, with 3 bases lying between them. The germline V gene encodes CDR1 DFQATT and CDR2 SNEGSKA (reference sequence). In nucleotides, the CDR3 is TGCAGTGCTAGAGCTGATGAAAAACTGTTTTTT. Translated: CSARADEKLFF.

The gene calls are TRBV7-2 and TRBJ2-2, with 8 bases lining up with TRBD2. V shed 8 bases and J 2 bases; nucleotides not matched to a gene: 7. Per germline, CDR1 SGHTA and CDR2 FQGNSA. The CDR3 is made up of 15 amino acids. CDR3 coding DNA: TGTGCCAGCGTACAGGGACTAGGCAACACCGGGGAGCTGTTTTTT. Amino acids: CASVQGLGNTGELFF.